The clone carrying this T cell receptor (beta chain) has at least ten counts. Amplified TCR beta CDR3 regions came from RNA transcripts. The HTBI set primed first-round TCR CDR3 RT-PCR. TCRdb fed the multiplex PCR reads into MiXCR, producing one record per CDR3 protein. The sample includes roughly 500,000 distinct CDR3 sequences, about 45% seen only once; the top ten take around a fifth. The data are from a study of T cells in Graves' hyperthyroidism and ophthalmopathy. Uncontrolled infection, other autoimmune disease, pregnancy or lactation barred patients from enrollment. Germline V gives CDR1 MNHEY, CDR2 SVGEGT. The CDR3 covers 12 residues. With 5 bases removed from V and 6 bases from J, the gap between germline ends came to 8 bases.

The sequence was collected from an adult woman with Graves' disease, either hyperthyroidism or ophthalmopathy (not recorded which). Input material: peripheral blood or thyroid tissue (not recorded which). The genes are TRBV6-2 or TRBV6-3 and TRBJ1-5, with D unclear. This CDR3 reads CASSHRSQPQHF. CDR3 sequence (DNA): TGTGCCAGCAGTCACAGAAGTCAGCCCCAGCATTTT.